These 2 T cell receptor beta chains originate from one sample sequenced in a study of long-term antiretroviral therapy in people with HIV. Survey-level immunoSEQ v3.0 assays were run. Repertoires were generated with immunoSEQ multiplex PCR, while TCRdb's copy carries only in-frame clones and drops some. The sample lists tens of thousands of clones; 80% to 85% were seen once. The material sequenced was unsorted PBMCs, taken 0.4 years after starting antiretroviral therapy. These receptors all stem from a man between 18 and 35 years old with HIV.

The rearrangement joins TRBV7-9 to TRBJ2-5; D is uncertain. The CDR3 totals 12 residues. The germline CDR1 and CDR2 sequences are SEHNR and FQNEAQ (reference sequence). Trimming stripped 4 bases from V and 2 bases from J, with 5 bases between. Written as DNA, the CDR3 is TGTGCCAGCAGCTCACAACAAGAGACCCAGTACTTC. It yields the protein CASSSQQETQYF.

This chain uses TRBV25-1 with TRBJ2-3; 12 nucleotides agree with TRBD1. The CDR3 is made up of 16 amino acids. After removal of 4 bases from V and 4 bases from J, the junction contained 6 bases not matched to a gene. Germline V gene sequence: CDR1 MGHDK, CDR2 SYGVNS. CDR3 bases: TGTGCCAGCAGTGTTGGGGGACAGGGGGCCGCAGATACGCAGTATTTT. Amino acids: CASSVGGQGAADTQYF. Using reference TRBV25-1 and TRBJ2-3 for the parts outside the CDR3, the full variable domain is EADIYQTPRYLVIGTGKKITLECSQTMGHDKMYWYQQDPGMELHLIHYSYGVNSTEKGDLSSESTVSRIRTEHFPLTLESARPSHTSQYLCASSVGGQGAADTQYFGPGTRLTVL.